Given below is one T cell receptor beta chain in context. As handled by the study authors: Amplification with reference gene primers provided the estimates of nucleated cell counts. TCRdb's table, derived via immunoSEQ multiplex PCR, lists solely in-frame clones and lacks some. The D gene and trimming were derived from the DNA, and the V and J assignments and clone size from that table. The table records a few hundred thousand clones, approximately 82% of them present only once. This record comes from a study of blood T cell repertoires in COVID-19. Study as a whole: Samples of COVID-19 (acute and convalescent) were obtained from the United States, Italy and Spain. The analysed material was cDNA or gDNA that came from T cells, B-cell-depleted T cells, or PBMCs.

Germline assignment: CDR1 KGHSH and CDR2 LQKENI. The V segment lost 3 bases and the J segment 8 bases; nucleotides outside the gene matches: 11. The CDR3 has 15 residues. This chain connects TRBV18 to TRBJ1-2; TRBD1 aligns across 8 bases. This sequence was found in a man aged 50 or older with active or convalescent COVID-19. The sequenced material came from peripheral blood. The CDR3 here is CASSPAATGVEGYTF. The CDR3 bases are TGTGCCAGCTCACCCGCCGCGACAGGGGTAGAGGGCTACACCTTC. The full variable domain, in which reference TRBV18 and TRBJ1-2 provide the parts outside the CDR3, is NAGVMQNPRHLVRRRGQEARLRCSPMKGHSHVYWYRQLPEEGLKFMVYLQKENIIDESGMPKERFSAEFPKEGPSILRIQQVVRGDSAAYFCASSPAATGVEGYTFGSGTRLTVV.